This TCR beta chain was documented in a study of Tregs in tolerant kidney transplant recipients. Unstimulated regulatory T cells (CD4+CD25+CD127-), CD4+CD25- non-regulatory cells, CD4 and CD8 cells were FACS-sorted from thawed PBMCs. This table comes from immunoSEQ multiplex PCR, and its TCRdb copy is limited to in-frame clones, with some not included. The sample shows some 65,000 clones, 84% of them seen only once. Study results and limitations: Biological reproducibility was not directly addressed, but technical replication error appeared minimal. Expanding Tregs on activated donor B cells appeared to best identify donor-specific TCRbeta clones.

On this clone: What it binds is not known.

Trimming took off 0 bases at V and 10 bases at J, with 9 bases between the two ends. The germline V gene encodes CDR1 ENHRY and CDR2 SYGVKD. This CDR3 region has 12 residues. The clonotype comes from a human donor in good health. The V and J genes are TRBV10-3 and TRBJ1-2; no definite D call. Sequencing input: CD4+ T cells from blood. The CDR3 coding sequence is TGTGCCATCAGTGAGTCGATCTCACACTACACCTTC. Translated, it gives CAISESISHYTF.